Following are 4 T cell receptor beta chains from one sample sequenced in a study of T-cell memory formation after mild COVID-19. A single record per CDR3 protein comes from TCRdb applying MiXCR to the 5' RACE reads. The repertoire holds more than 150,000 distinct CDR3 sequences, approximately 10% seen once, with 3.8% in the top ten. Sequencing was performed on PBMCs or a T cell subset sorted from them (not recorded which). The source is a young man who had mild COVID-19 (a few samples of this study predate the infection). Cell type and time point are not known.

This clonotype has more than one count but fewer than ten. The V and J genes are TRBV6-5 and TRBJ1-6, with D perhaps matching TRBD1 (6 bases). CDR1 is MNHEY, CDR2 SVGAGI, per germline. V was shortened by 6 bases and J by 7 bases, with 10 bases between the two germline ends. The CDR3 is made up of 13 amino acids. CDR3 in amino acids: CASRSQGNSPLHF. In DNA, the CDR3 is TGTGCCAGCAGGTCACAGGGCAATTCACCCCTCCACTTT.

The chain employs TRBV5-4 and TRBJ1-1; 8 positions match TRBD1. This CDR3 region has 15 residues. Germline V gene lookup returns CDR1 SGHNT and CDR2 YYREEE (reference sequence). V lost 7 bases, J lost 0 bases, and 8 bases stayed unmatched. The CDR3 region is CASATGATMNTEAFF. CDR3 nucleotides: TGTGCCAGCGCGACAGGGGCCACTATGAACACTGAAGCTTTCTTT. Full variable domain (outside the CDR3, taken from reference TRBV5-4 and TRBJ1-1): ETGVTQSPTHLIKTRGQQVTLRCSSQSGHNTVSWYQQALGQGPQFIFQYYREEENGRGNFPPRFSGLQFPNYSSELNVNALELDDSALYLCASATGATMNTEAFFGQGTRLTVV.

The chain combines TRBV2 with TRBJ1-2, with a possible D match to TRBD1 (5 bases). The ends were cut back, 6 bases at V and 4 bases at J, with 21 bases in the middle. CDR3 length equals 16 residues. CDR1 is SNHLY and CDR2 is FYNNEI in the germline V gene. The CDR3, as DNA: TGTGCCAGCAGCGCATCCAGGGCAGGCGGTAGCTATGGCTACACCTTC. This encodes CASSASRAGGSYGYTF.

V and J are TRBV6-6 and TRBJ1-2, with unresolved D. The CDR3 runs to 16 residues. CDR1 and CDR2 (germline): MNHNY, SVGAGI (reference sequence). Trimming removed 3 bases from V and 5 bases from J, with 19 bases in between. CDR3 coding DNA: TGTGCCAGCAGTTATCCCACTGGTGCAGGCCCGTATGGCTACACCTTC. Its translation is CASSYPTGAGPYGYTF.